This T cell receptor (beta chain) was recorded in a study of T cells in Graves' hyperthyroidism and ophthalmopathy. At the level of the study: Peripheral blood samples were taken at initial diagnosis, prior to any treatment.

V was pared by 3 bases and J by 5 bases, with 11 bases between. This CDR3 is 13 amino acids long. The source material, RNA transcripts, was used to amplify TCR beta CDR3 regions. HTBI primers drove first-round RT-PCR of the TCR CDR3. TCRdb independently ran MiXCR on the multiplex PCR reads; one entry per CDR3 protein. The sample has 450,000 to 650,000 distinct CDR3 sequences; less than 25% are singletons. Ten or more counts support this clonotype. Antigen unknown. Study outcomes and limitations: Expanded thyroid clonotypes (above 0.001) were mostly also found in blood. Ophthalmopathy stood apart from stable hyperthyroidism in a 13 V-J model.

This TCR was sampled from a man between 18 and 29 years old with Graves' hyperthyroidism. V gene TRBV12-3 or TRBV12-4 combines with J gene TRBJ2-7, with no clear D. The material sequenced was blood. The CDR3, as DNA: TGTGCCAGCAGTTTGCAGCCGCCTAACGAGCAGTACTTC. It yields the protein CASSLQPPNEQYF.